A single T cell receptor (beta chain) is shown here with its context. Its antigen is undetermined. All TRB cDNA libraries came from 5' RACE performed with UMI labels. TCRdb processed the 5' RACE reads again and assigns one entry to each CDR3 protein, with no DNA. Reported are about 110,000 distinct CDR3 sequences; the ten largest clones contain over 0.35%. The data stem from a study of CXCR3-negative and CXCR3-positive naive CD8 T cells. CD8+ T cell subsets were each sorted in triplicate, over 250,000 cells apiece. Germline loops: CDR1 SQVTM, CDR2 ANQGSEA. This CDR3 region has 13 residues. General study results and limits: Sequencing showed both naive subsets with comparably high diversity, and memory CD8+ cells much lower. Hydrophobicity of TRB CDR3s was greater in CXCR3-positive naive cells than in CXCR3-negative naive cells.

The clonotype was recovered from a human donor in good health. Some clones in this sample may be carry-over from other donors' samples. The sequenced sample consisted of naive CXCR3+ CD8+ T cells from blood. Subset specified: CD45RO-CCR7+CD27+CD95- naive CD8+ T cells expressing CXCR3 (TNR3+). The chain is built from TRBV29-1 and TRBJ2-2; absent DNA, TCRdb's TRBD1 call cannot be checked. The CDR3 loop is CSASEGASGELFF.